This section outlines one TCR beta chain sequence together with its context. The data were obtained in a study of shared T cell receptors in the human thymus. Some clones are missing from TCRdb's copy, which holds only in-frame ones; the method was immunoSEQ multiplex PCR. The sample includes about 660,000 clones, about 90% of them seen just once. This CDR3 spans 17 amino acids. The ends lost 6 bases at V and 7 bases at J; junction bases unmatched: 12. Per the germline V gene, CDR1 is LNHDA and CDR2 is SQIVND (reference sequence). The same sample was also studied in work on human thymus T cells. This second study says: Healthy Finnish infants undergoing corrective surgery for congenital heart defects provided the donor material. Corrective cardiac surgery supplied the resected thymus tissue. Thymic and blood repertoires appeared to carry a bias in their V and J gene usage. Related research examined unrelated individuals and reported that their thymic repertoires overlapped highly.

This receptor was taken from a boy in the first two years of life with a congenital heart defect. Input material: thymocytes. The V gene is TRBV19, the J gene TRBJ2-1; 13 nucleotides match TRBD2. CDR3: CASSTSGRAGVGNEQFF. CDR3 sequence (DNA): TGTGCCAGTAGCACTAGCGGGAGGGCGGGGGTTGGGAATGAGCAGTTCTTC.